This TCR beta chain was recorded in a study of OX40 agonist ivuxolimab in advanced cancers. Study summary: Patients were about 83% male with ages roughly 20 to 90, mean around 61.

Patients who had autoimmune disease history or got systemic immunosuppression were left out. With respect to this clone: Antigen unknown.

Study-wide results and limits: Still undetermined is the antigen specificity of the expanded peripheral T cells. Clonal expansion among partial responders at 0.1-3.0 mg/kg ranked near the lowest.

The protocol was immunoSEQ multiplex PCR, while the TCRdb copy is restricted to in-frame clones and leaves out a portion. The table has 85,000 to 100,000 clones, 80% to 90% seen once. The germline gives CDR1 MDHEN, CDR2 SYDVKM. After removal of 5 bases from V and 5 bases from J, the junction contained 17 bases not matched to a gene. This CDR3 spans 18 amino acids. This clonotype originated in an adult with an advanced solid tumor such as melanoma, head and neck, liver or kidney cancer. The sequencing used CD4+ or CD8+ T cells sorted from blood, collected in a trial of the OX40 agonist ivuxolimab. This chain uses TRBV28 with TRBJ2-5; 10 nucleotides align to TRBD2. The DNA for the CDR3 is TGTGCCAGCAGTGGCGTTTTGGTAGCGGGAGGCCGACGCGAGACCCAGTACTTC. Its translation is CASSGVLVAGGRRETQYF.